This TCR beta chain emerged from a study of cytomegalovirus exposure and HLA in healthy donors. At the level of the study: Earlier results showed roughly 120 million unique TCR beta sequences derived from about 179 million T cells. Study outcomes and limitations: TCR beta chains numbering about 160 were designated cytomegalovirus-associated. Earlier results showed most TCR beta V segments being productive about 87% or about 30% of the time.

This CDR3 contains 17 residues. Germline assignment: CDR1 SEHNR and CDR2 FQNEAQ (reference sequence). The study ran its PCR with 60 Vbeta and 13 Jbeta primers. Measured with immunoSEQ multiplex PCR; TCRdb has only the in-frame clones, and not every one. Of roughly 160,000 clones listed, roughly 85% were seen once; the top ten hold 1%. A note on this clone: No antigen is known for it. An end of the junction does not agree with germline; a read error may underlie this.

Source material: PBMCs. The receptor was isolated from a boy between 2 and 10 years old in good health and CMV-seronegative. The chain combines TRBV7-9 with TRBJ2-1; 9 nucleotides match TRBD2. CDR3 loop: CSSSLAQSGGPTHEQFF. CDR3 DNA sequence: TGTTCCAGCAGCTTAGCGCAAAGCGGGGGGCCTACACATGAGCAGTTCTTC.